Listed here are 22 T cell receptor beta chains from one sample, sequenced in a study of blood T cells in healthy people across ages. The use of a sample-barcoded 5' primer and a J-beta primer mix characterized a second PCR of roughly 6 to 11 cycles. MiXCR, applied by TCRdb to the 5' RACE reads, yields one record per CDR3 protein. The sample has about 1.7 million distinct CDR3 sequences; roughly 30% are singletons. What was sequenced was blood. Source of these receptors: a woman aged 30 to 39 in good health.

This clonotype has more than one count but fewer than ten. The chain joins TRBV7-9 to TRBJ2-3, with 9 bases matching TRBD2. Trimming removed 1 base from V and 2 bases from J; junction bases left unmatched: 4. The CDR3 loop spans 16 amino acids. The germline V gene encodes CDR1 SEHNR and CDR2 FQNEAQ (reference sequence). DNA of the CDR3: TGTGCCAGCAGCTTAGGACCTAGCGGGGACACAGATACGCAGTATTTT. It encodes CASSLGPSGDTDTQYF.

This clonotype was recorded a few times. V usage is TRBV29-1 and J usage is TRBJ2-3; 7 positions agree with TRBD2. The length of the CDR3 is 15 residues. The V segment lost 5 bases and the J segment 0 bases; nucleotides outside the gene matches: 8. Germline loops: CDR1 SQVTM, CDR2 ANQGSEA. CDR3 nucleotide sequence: TGCAGCGTTAGCGGGGTTAGCGCTAGCACAGATACGCAGTATTTT. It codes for CSVSGVSASTDTQYF.

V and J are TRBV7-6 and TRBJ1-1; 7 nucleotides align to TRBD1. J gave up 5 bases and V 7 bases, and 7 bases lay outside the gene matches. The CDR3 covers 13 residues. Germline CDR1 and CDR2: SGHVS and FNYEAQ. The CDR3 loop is CASTPGGGTEAFF. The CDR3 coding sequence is TGTGCCAGCACCCCAGGGGGTGGGACTGAAGCTTTCTTT.

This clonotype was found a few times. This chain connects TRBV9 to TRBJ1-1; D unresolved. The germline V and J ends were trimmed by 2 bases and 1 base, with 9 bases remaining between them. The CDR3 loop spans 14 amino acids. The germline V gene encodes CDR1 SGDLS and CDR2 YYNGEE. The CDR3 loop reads CASSVTDGNTEAFF. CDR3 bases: TGTGCCAGCAGCGTTACGGACGGGAACACTGAAGCTTTCTTT.

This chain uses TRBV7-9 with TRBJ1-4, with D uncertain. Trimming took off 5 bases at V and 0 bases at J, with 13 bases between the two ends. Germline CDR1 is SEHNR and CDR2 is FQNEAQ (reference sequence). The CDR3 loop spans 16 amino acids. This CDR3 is CASSLAASATNEKLFF. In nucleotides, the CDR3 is TGTGCCAGCAGCCTGGCAGCTTCCGCAACTAATGAAAAACTGTTTTTT.

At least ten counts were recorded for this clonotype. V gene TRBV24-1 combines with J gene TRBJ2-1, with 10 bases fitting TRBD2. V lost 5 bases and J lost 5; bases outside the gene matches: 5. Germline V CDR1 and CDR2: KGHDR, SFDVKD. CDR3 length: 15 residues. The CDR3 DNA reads TGTGCCACCAGTGTGGATAGCGGGGGGAACAATGAGCAGTTCTTC. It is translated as CATSVDSGGNNEQFF.

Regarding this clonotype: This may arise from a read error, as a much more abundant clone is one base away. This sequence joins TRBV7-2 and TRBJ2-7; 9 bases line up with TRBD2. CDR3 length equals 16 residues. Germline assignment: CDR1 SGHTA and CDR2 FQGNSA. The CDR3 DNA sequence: TGTGTCAGCAGCTTAGGGGGCGGGAGGGCCTCCTACGAGCAGTACTTC. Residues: CVSSLGGGRASYEQYF. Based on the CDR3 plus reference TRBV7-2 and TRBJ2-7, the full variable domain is GAGVSQSPSNKVTEKGKDVELRCDPISGHTALYWYRQSLGQGLEFLIYFQGNSAPDKSGLPSDRFSAERTGGSVSTLTIQRTQQEDSAVYLCVSSLGGGRASYEQYFGPGTRLTVT.

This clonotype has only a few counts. The CDR3: CSVEGGVNQPQHF. For the CDR3, the DNA is TGCAGCGTTGAGGGAGGGGTAAATCAGCCCCAGCATTTT. The rearrangement joins TRBV29-1 to TRBJ1-5; possible D gene TRBD1, 5 bases. CDR3 length equals 13 residues. Germline CDR1 is SQVTM and CDR2 is ANQGSEA. V gave up 3 bases and J gave up 4 bases, with 10 bases separating them.

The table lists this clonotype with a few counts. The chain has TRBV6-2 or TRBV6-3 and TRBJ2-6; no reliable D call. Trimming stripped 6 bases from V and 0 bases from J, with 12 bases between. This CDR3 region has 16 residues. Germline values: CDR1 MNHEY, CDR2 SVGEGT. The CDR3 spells CASSQAYGSGANVLTF. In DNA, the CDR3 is TGTGCCAGCAGCCAAGCGTATGGCTCTGGGGCCAACGTCCTGACTTTC.

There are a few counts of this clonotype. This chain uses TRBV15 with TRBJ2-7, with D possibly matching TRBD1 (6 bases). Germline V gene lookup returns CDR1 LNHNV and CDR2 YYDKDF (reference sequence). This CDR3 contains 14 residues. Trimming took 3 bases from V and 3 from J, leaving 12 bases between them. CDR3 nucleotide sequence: TGTGCCACCAGCAGGGGGGAGACAGGCTACGAGCAGTACTTC. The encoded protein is CATSRGETGYEQYF.

The CDR3 coding sequence is TGTGCCAGCAGCACATTCGATTTGCCCGGGACTAGCGGGAGGGAATTTCCCAATGAGCAGTTCTTC. Translating it yields CASSTFDLPGTSGREFPNEQFF. This sequence joins TRBV11-2 and TRBJ2-1; 16 nucleotides match TRBD2. Trimming at V came to 5 bases and at J to 6 bases, leaving 22 bases not matched to a gene. The CDR3 runs 22 residues. Per germline, CDR1 SGHAT and CDR2 FQNNGV.

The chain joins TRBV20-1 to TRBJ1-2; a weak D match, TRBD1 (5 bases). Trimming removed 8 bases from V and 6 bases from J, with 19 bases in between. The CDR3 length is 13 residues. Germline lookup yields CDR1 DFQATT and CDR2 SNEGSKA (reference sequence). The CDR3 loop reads CSLRDSLGDGYTF. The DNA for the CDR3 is TGCAGTCTCAGGGACTCTCTTGGGGATGGCTACACCTTC.

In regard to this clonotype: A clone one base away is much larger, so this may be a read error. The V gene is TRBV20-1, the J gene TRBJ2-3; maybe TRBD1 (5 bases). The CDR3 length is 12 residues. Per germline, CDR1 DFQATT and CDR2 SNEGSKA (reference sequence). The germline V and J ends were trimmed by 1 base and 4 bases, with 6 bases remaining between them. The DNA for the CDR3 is TGCAGTGCTAGAGGGGGCTCAGATACGCAGTATTTT. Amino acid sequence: CSARGGSDTQYF.

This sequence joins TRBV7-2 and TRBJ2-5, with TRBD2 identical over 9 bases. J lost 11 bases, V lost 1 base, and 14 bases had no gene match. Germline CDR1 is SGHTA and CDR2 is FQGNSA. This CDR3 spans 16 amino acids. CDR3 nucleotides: TGTGCCAGCAGCTTAGAGAGCGGGGGGCGATACAATGAGCAGTACTTC. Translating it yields CASSLESGGRYNEQYF.

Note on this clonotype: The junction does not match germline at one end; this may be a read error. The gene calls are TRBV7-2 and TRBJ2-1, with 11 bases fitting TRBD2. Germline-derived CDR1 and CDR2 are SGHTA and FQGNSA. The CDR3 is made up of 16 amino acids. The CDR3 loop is CASSFGSGGAYDEQFF. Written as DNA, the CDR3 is TGTGCCAGCAGCTTCGGTAGCGGGGGGGCCTACGATGAGCAGTTCTTC.

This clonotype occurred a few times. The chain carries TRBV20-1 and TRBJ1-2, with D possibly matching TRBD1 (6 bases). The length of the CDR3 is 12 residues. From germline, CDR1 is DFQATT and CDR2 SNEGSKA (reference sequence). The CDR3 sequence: CSHREGNYGYTF. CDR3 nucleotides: TGCTCCCACAGGGAGGGTAACTATGGCTACACCTTC.

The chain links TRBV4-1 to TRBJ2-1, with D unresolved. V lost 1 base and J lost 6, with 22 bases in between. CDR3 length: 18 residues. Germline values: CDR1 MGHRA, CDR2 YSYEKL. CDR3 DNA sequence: TGCGCCAGCAGCCAAGGGGCCCTAGTTTTAGGGTCAATCAATGAGCAGTTCTTC. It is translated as CASSQGALVLGSINEQFF.

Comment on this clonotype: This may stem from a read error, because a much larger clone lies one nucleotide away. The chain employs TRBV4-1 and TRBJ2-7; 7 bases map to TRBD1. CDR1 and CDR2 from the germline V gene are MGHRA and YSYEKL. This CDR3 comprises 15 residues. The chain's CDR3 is CVSSQEQGSSYEQYF. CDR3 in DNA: TGCGTCAGCAGCCAAGAACAGGGGAGCTCCTACGAGCAGTACTTC.

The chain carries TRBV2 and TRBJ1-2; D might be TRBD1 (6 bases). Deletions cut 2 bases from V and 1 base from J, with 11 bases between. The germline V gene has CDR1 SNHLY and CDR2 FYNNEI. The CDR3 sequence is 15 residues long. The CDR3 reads CASSEQGLDNYGYTF. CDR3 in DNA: TGTGCCAGCAGTGAACAGGGGTTGGATAACTATGGCTACACCTTC. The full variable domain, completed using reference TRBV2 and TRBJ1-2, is EPEVTQTPSHQVTQMGQEVILRCVPISNHLYFYWYRQILGQKVEFLVSFYNNEISEKSEIFDDQFSVERPDGSNFTLKIRSTKLEDSAMYFCASSEQGLDNYGYTFGSGTRLTVV.

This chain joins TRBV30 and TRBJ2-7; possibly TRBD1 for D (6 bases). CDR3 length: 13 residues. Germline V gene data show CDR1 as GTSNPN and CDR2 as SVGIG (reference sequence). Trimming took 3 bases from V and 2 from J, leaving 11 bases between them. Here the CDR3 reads CAWRQAGAYEQYF. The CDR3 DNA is TGTGCCTGGAGGCAGGCAGGGGCCTACGAGCAGTACTTC. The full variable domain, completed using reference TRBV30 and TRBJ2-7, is SQTIHQWPATLVQPVGSPLSLECTVEGTSNPNLYWYRQAAGRGLQLLFYSVGIGQISSEVPQNLSASRPQDRQFILSSKKLLLSDSGFYLCAWRQAGAYEQYFGPGTRLTVT.

CDR3: CASSLRPSGVTDTQYF. CDR3 nucleotides: TGCGCCAGCAGCTTGAGGCCTAGCGGAGTAACAGATACGCAGTATTTT. The chain has TRBV5-1 and TRBJ2-3; 7 bases match TRBD2. The CDR3 has 16 amino acids. V lost 1 base, J lost 3 bases, and 8 bases stayed unmatched. Germline CDR1 is SGHRS and CDR2 is YFSETQ.

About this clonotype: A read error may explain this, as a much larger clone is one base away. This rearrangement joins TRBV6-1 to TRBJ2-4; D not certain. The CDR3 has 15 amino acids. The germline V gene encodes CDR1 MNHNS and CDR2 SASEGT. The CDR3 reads CTITDLPRAKNIQYF. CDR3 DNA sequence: TGTACCATCACGGACCTCCCGCGCGCCAAAAACATTCAGTACTTC.